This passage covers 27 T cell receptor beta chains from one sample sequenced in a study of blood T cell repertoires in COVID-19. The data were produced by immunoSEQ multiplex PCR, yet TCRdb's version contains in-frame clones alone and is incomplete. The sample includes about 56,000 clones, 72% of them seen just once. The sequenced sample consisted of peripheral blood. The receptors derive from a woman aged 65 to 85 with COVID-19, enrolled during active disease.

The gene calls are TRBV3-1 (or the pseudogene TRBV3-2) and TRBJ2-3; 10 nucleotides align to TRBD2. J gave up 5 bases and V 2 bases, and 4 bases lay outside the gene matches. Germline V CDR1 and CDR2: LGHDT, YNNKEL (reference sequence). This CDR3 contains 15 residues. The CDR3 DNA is TGTGCCAGCAGCCAACTAGCGGGAGTACAAGATACGCAGTATTTT. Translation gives CASSQLAGVQDTQYF.

The CDR3 loop is CASSVSSYEQYV. For the CDR3, the DNA is TGTGCCAGCAGCGTGTCTTCCTACGAGCAGTACGTC. The genes are TRBV7-9 and TRBJ2-7; no reliable D call. The CDR3 is made up of 12 amino acids. Germline CDR1 is SEHNR and CDR2 is FQNEAQ (reference sequence). Trimming took off 5 bases at V and 1 base at J, with 6 bases between the two ends.

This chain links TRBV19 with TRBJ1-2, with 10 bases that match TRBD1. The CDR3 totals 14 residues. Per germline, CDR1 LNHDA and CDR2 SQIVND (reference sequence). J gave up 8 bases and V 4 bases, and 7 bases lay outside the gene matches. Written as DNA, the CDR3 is TGTGCCAGTAGTACCTACCGGGACAGGGGAGGCTACACCTTC. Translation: CASSTYRDRGGYTF.

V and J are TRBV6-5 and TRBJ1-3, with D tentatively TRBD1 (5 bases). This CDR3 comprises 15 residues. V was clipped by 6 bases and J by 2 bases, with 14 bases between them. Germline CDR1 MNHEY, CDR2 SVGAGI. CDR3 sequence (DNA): TGTGCCAGCAGCCGCGCCCTCAGGGCTGGAAACACCATATATTTT. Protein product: CASSRALRAGNTIYF.

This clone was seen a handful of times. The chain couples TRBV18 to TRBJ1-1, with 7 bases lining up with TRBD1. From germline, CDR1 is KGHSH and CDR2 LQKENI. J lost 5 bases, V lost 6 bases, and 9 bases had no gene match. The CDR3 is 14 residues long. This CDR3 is CASSRQTGQTEAFF. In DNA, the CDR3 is TGTGCCAGCTCGCGCCAGACAGGGCAAACTGAAGCTTTCTTT. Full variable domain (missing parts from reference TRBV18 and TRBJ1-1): NAGVMQNPRHLVRRRGQEARLRCSPMKGHSHVYWYRQLPEEGLKFMVYLQKENIIDESGMPKERFSAEFPKEGPSILRIQQVVRGDSAAYFCASSRQTGQTEAFFGQGTRLTVV.

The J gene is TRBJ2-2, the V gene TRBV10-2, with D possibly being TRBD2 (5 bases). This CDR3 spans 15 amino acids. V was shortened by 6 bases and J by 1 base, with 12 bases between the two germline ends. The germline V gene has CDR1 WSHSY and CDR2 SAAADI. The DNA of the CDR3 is TGCGCCAGCAGGGCTTCTGGACTGAACACCGGGGAGCTGTTTTTT. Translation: CASRASGLNTGELFF.

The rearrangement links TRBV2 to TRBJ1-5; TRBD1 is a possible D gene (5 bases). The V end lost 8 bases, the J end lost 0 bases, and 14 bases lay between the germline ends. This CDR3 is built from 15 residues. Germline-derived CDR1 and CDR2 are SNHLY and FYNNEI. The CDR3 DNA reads TGTGCCAGCTGGGGGGGGGTTTATAGCAATCAGCCCCAGCATTTT. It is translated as CASWGGVYSNQPQHF.

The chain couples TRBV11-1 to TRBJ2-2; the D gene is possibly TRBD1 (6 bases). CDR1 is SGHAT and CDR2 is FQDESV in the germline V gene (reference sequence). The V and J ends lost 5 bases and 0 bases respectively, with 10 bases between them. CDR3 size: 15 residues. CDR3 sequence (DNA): TGTGCCAGCAGCGGAGACAGGACGAACACCGGGGAGCTGTTTTTT. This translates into CASSGDRTNTGELFF.

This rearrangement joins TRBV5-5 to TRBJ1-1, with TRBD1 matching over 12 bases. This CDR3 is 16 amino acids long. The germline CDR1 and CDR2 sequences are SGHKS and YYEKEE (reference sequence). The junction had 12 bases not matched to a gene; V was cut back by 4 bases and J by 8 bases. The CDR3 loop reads CASSPHSGQGAWEAFF. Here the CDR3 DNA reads TGTGCCAGCAGCCCCCACTCGGGACAGGGGGCGTGGGAAGCTTTCTTT. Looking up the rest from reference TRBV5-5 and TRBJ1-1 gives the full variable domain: DAGVTQSPTHLIKTRGQQVTLRCSPISGHKSVSWYQQVLGQGPQFIFQYYEKEERGRGNFPDRFSARQFPNYSSELNVNALLLGDSALYLCASSPHSGQGAWEAFFGQGTRLTVV.

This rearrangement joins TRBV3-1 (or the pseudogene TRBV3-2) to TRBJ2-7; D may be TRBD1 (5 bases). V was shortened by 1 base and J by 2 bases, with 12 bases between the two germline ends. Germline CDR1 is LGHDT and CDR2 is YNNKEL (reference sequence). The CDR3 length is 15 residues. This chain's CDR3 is CASSQGSGPAYEQYF. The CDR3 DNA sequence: TGTGCCAGCAGCCAAGGGTCAGGGCCGGCCTACGAGCAGTACTTC.

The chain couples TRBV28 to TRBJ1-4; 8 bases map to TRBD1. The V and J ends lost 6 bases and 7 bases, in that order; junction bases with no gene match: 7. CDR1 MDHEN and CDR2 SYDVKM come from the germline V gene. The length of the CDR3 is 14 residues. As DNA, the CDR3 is TGTGCCAGCAGGTGGACAGGGAGGGCTGAAAAACTGTTTTTT. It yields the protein CASRWTGRAEKLFF.

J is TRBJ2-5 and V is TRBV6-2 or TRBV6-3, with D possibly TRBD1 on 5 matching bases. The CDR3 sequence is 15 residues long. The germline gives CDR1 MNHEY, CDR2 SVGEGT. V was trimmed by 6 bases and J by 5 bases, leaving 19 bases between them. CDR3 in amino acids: CASSFRVGASETQYF. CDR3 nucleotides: TGTGCCAGCAGCTTCAGGGTAGGGGCGTCCGAGACCCAGTACTTC.

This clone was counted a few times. CDR3 residues: CASSSVPRRGYTF. The DNA of the CDR3 is TGTGCCAGCAGTTCCGTCCCCCGGCGGGGCTACACCTTC. The rearrangement joins TRBV12-3 or TRBV12-4 to TRBJ1-2; no clear D. V shed 4 bases and J shed 8 bases, with 14 bases lying between them. The CDR3 contains 13 residues.

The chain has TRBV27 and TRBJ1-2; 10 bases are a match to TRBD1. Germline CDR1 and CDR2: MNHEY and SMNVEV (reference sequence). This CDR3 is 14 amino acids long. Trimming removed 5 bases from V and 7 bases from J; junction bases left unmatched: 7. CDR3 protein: CASSPGTGAFGYTF. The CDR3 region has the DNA TGTGCCAGCAGTCCAGGGACAGGGGCGTTTGGCTACACCTTC.

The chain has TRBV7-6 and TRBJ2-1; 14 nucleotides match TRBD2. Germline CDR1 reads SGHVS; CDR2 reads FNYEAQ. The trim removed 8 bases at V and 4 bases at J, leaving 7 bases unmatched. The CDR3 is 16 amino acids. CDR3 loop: CASGGTSGSLYNEQFF. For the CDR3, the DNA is TGTGCCAGCGGGGGGACTAGCGGGAGTTTATACAATGAGCAGTTCTTC.

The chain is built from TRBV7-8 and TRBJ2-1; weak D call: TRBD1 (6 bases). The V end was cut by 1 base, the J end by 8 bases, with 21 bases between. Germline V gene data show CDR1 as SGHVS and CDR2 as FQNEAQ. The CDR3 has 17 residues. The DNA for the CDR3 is TGTGCCAGCAGCTTAGTTTTCGGTTACCCTGCAGGGGATGAGCAGTTCTTC. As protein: CASSLVFGYPAGDEQFF. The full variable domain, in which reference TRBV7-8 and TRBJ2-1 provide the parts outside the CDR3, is GAGVSQSPRYKVAKRGQDVALRCDPISGHVSLFWYQQALGQGPEFLTYFQNEAQLDKSGLPSDRFFAERPEGSVSTLKIQRTQQEDSAVYLCASSLVFGYPAGDEQFFGPGTRLTVL.

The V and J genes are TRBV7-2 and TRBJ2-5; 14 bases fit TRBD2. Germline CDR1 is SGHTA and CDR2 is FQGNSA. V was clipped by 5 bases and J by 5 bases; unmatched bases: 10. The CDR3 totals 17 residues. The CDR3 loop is CASSPPGTSGRGETQYF. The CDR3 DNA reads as TGTGCCAGCAGCCCACCAGGGACTAGCGGGAGAGGCGAGACCCAGTACTTC.

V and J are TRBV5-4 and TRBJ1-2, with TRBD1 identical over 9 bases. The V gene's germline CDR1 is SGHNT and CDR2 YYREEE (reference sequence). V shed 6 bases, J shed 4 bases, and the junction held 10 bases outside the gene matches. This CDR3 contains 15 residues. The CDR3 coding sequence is TGTGCCAGCACCTTTGGGGGACAGGGAGTCTATGGCTACACCTTC. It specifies CASTFGGQGVYGYTF.

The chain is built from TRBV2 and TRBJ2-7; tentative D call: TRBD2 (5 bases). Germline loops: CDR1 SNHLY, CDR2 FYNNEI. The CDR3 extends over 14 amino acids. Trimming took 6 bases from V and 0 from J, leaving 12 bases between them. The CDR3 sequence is CASSNGITSYEQYV. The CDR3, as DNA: TGTGCCAGCAGCAACGGGATTACCTCCTACGAGCAGTACGTC.

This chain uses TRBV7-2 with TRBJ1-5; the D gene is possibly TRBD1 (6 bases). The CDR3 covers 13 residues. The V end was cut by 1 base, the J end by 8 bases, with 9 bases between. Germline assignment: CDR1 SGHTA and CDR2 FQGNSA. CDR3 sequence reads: CASSLEGVEPQHF. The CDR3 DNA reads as TGTGCCAGCAGCTTAGAGGGGGTAGAGCCCCAGCATTTT.

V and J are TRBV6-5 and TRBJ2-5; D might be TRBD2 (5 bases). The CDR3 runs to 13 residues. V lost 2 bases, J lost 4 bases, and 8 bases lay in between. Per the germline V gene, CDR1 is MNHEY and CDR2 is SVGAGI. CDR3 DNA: TGTGCCAGCAGTTACGGAGGAGGAGAGACCCAGTACTTC. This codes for CASSYGGGETQYF.

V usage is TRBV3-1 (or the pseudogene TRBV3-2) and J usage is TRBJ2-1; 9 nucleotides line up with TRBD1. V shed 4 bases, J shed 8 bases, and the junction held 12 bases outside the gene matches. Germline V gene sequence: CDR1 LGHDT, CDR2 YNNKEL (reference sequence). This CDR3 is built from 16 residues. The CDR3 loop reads CASSPSGTGNVDEQFF. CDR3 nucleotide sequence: TGTGCCAGCAGCCCGTCCGGGACAGGGAATGTCGATGAGCAGTTCTTC.

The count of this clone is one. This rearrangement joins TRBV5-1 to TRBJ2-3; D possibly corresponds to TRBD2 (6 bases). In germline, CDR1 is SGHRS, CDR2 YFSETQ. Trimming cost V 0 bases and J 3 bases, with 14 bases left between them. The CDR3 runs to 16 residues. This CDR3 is CASSLAPGVGTDTQYF. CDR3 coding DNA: TGCGCCAGCAGCTTGGCCCCGGGAGTGGGTACAGATACGCAGTATTTT.

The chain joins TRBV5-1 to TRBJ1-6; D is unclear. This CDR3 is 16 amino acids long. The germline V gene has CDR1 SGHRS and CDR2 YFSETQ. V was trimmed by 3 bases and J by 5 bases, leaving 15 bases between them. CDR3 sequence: CASSWTGSRDNSPLHF. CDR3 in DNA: TGCGCCAGCAGCTGGACGGGAAGCCGGGATAATTCACCCCTCCACTTT.

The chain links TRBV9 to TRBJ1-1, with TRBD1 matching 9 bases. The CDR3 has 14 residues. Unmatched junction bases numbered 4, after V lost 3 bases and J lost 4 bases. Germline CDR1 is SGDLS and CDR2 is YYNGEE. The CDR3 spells CASSAWDRATEAFF. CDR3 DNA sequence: TGTGCCAGCAGCGCTTGGGACAGGGCCACTGAAGCTTTCTTT.

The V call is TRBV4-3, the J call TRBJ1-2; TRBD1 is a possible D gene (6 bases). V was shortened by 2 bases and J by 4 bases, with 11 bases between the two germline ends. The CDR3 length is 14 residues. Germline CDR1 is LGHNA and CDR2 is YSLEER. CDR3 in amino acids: CASSQIGGTYGYTF. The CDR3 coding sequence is TGCGCCAGCAGCCAAATAGGGGGAACCTATGGCTACACCTTC.

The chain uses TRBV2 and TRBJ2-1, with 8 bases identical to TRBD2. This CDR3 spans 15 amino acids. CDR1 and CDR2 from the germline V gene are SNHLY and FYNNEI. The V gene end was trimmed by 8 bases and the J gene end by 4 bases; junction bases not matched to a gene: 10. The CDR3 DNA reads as TGTGCCAGCCGAAAGGGGAGCGGGAGTTACAATGAGCAGTTCTTC. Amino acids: CASRKGSGSYNEQFF.